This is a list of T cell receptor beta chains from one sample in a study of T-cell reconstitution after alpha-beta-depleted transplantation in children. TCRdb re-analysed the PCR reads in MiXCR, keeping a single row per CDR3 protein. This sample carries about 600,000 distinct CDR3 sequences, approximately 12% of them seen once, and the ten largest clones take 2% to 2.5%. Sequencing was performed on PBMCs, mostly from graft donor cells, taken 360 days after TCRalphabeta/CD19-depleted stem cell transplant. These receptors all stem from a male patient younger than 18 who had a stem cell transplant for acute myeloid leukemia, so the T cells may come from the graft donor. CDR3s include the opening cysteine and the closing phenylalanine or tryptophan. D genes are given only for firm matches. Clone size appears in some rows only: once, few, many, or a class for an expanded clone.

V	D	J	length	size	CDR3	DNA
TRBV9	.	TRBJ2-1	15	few	CASSGPGLKSNEQFF	TGTGCCAGCAGCGGACCGGGACTCAAGAGCAATGAGCAGTTCTTC
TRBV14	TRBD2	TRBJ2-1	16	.	CASSQRSGRPGGEQFF	TGTGCCAGCAGCCAACGTAGCGGGAGGCCAGGAGGTGAGCAGTTCTTC
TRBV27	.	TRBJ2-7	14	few	CASSSGGPMGEQYF	TGTGCCAGCTCGTCTGGAGGGCCTATGGGCGAGCAGTACTTC
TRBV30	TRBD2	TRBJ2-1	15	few	CAWLGLAGEVLRQFF	TGTGCCTGGCTTGGACTAGCGGGAGAGGTCCTCCGCCAGTTCTTC
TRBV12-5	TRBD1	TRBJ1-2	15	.	CASGLSGGQGGGYTF	TGTGCTAGTGGTCTTTCCGGAGGACAGGGTGGAGGCTACACCTTC
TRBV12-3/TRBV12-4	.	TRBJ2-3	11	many	CASRTTDTQYF	TGTGCCAGCAGGACCACAGATACGCAGTATTTT
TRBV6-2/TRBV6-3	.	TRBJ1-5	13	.	CASRVYSNQPQHF	TGTGCCAGCAGGGTGTATAGCAATCAGCCCCAGCATTTT
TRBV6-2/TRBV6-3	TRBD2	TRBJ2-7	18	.	CASSYLGLAGRSSYEQYF	TGTGCCAGCAGTTACTTGGGACTAGCGGGTAGGAGCTCCTACGAGCAGTACTTC
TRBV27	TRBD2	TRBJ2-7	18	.	CASSSLGRLAGVSYEQYF	TGTGCCAGCAGTTCTCTTGGACGTCTAGCGGGAGTTTCCTACGAGCAGTACTTC
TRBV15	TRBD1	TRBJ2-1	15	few	CATCEPGQTYNEQFF	TGTGCCACCTGCGAACCGGGACAGACCTACAATGAGCAGTTCTTC
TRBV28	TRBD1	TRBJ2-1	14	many	CASSFGTGFNEQFF	TGTGCCAGCAGTTTTGGGACAGGGTTCAATGAGCAGTTCTTC
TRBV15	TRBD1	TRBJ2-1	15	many	CATSRARQGDNEQFF	TGTGCCACCAGCCGAGCCCGACAGGGCGACAATGAGCAGTTCTTC
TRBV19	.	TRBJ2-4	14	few	CASSPSSAKNIQYF	TGTGCCAGTAGTCCGAGTAGTGCCAAAAACATTCAGTACTTC
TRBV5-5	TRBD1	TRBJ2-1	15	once	CASSPGTGVYNEQFF	TGTGCCAGCAGCCCCGGGACAGGGGTGTACAATGAGCAGTTCTTC
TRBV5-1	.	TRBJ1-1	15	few	CASSLRSPGSTEAFF	TGCGCCAGCAGCCTGAGATCTCCGGGAAGCACTGAAGCTTTCTTT
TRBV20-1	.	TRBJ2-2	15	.	CSAREMLAGTGELFF	TGCAGTGCTAGAGAAATGCTGGCGGGGACCGGGGAGCTGTTTTTT
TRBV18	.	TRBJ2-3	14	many	CASSPSGSTDTQYF	TGTGCCAGCAGCCCTTCGGGGAGCACAGATACGCAGTATTTT
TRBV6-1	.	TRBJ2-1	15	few	CASRSLGLAYNEQFF	TGTGCCAGCAGAAGCCTGGGGCTAGCCTACAATGAGCAGTTCTTC
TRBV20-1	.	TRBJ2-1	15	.	CSASLLRIAVYEQFF	TGCAGTGCTAGCCTCCTACGTATAGCGGTCTATGAGCAGTTCTTC
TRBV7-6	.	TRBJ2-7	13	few	CASSPEGPQSQYF	TGTGCCAGCAGCCCCGAAGGTCCTCAGTCGCAGTACTTC
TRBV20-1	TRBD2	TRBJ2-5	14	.	CSASPTSGKETQYF	TGCAGTGCCTCACCGACTAGCGGGAAGGAGACCCAGTACTTC
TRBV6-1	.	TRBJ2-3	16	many	CASTPSRGLSTDTQYF	TGTGCCAGCACTCCATCTAGGGGACTTAGCACAGATACGCAGTATTTT
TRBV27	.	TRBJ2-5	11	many	CASSNRRTQYF	TGTGCCAGCAGTAACAGGAGGACCCAGTACTTC
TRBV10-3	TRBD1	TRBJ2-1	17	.	CAIFGEPTGQGGNEQFF	TGTGCCATCTTTGGAGAACCGACGGGACAGGGGGGCAATGAGCAGTTCTTC
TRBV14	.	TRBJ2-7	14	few	CASSHGPGTYEQYF	TGTGCCAGCAGCCATGGACCCGGAACCTACGAGCAGTACTTC
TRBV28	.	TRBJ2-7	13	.	CASSRGAGYEQYF	TGTGCCAGCAGTCGGGGGGCCGGGTACGAGCAGTACTTC
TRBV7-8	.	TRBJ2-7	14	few	CASSLRDGGYEQYF	TGTGCCAGCAGCTTAAGGGACGGTGGTTACGAGCAGTACTTC
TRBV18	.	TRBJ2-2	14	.	CASSTTGNTGELFF	TGTGCCAGCTCAACGACAGGGAACACCGGGGAGCTGTTTTTT
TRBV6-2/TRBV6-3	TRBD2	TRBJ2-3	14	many	CASRTSGYTDTQYF	TGTGCCAGCCGGACTAGCGGATACACAGATACGCAGTATTTT
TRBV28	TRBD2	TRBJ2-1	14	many	CASRKREFYNEQFF	TGTGCCAGCAGAAAGCGGGAGTTCTACAATGAGCAGTTCTTC
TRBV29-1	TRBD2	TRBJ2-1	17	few	CSVAGTSVKNSYNEQFF	TGCAGCGTGGCCGGGACTAGCGTAAAGAATTCCTACAATGAGCAGTTCTTC
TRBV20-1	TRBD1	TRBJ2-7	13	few	CSAQRMTGYEQYF	TGCAGTGCTCAGAGGATGACAGGGTACGAGCAGTACTTC
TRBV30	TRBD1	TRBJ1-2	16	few	CAWSDAGTGEVYGYTF	TGTGCCTGGAGCGACGCAGGGACAGGGGAAGTCTATGGCTACACCTTC
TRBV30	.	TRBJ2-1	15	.	CAWSPRGHVDNEQFF	TGTGCCTGGAGTCCTCGGGGCCACGTAGATAATGAGCAGTTCTTC
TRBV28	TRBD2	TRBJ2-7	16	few	CASSSRSGRIAYEQYF	TGTGCCAGCAGTTCGCGTAGCGGGAGGATCGCCTACGAGCAGTACTTC
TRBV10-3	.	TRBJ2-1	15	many	CAISDLEGPYNEQFF	TGTGCCATCAGTGATCTAGAGGGCCCCTACAATGAGCAGTTCTTC
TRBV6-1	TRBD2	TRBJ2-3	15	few	CASSFGTSGKDTQYF	TGTGCCAGCAGCTTCGGGACTAGCGGGAAGGATACGCAGTATTTT
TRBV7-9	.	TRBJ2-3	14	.	CASSLAVSGDTQYF	TGTGCCAGCAGCTTGGCAGTCTCTGGAGATACGCAGTATTTT
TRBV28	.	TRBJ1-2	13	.	CASTDTGTQGYTF	TGTGCCAGCACCGATACCGGGACACAAGGCTACACCTTC
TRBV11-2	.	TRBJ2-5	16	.	CASSVTLGPFQETQYF	TGTGCCAGCAGCGTTACCCTTGGGCCTTTCCAAGAGACCCAGTACTTC
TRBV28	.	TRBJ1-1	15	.	CASRKRTPMNTEAFF	TGTGCCAGCAGGAAAAGGACCCCAATGAACACTGAAGCTTTCTTT
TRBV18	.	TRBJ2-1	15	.	CASSPEQISYNEQFF	TGTGCCAGCTCACCAGAACAGATCTCCTACAATGAGCAGTTCTTC
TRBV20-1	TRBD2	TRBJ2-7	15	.	CSASFTLGGIYEQYF	TGCAGTGCTAGTTTCACCCTGGGGGGGATCTACGAGCAGTACTTC
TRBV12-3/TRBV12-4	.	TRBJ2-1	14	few	CASSPIGGGYEQFF	TGTGCCAGCAGTCCAATAGGGGGAGGCTATGAGCAGTTCTTC
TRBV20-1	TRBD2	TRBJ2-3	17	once	CSAAGPSGRISTDTQYF	TGCAGTGCTGCGGGACCTAGCGGGAGGATCTCCACAGATACGCAGTATTTT
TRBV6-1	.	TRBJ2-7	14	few	CASSAGDPAYEQYF	TGTGCCAGCAGTGCAGGTGATCCGGCCTACGAGCAGTACTTC
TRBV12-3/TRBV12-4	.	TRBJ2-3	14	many	CASSLRLNTDTQYF	TGTGCCAGCAGTTTAAGACTAAACACAGATACGCAGTATTTT